This TCR beta chain is drawn from a study of shared clonotypes between healthy human individuals. Study-level findings and limits: Represented diversity (both genetic and exposure-history) was limited by the small number of donors. Expectations were that clonotype sharing among donors would be affected by sequencing depth.

The germline V gene encodes CDR1 GTSNPN and CDR2 SVGIG (reference sequence). Trimming cost V 4 bases and J 4 bases, with 10 bases left between them. The CDR3 loop spans 12 amino acids. As for this clone: Its antigen is not identified.

Every subset had its genomic DNA shared out evenly among several immunoSEQ plates. Template amounts of around 300 ng DNA, 25,000 to 35,000 T cell genomes, were employed in unsorted PBMC replicate PCRs. TCRdb's table, derived via immunoSEQ multiplex PCR, lists solely in-frame clones and lacks some. Of roughly 96,000 clones in the sample, around half were seen once. The receptor's source is a woman between 35 and 50 years old in good health. Some clones in this sample may be carry-over from other donors' samples. The chain links TRBV30 to TRBJ1-1; no clear D. The sequenced sample consisted of PBMCs. CDR3 loop: CAWKRASTEAFF. CDR3 nucleotide sequence: TGTGCCTGGAAAAGGGCTTCCACTGAAGCTTTCTTT.